A selection of T cell receptor beta chains follows, all from one sample in a study of T cells in Graves' hyperthyroidism and ophthalmopathy. TCRdb processed the multiplex PCR reads anew with MiXCR; each CDR3 protein has one entry. Seen here are fewer than 700,000 distinct CDR3 sequences, about 17% observed once, and the top ten hold approximately 3.9%. The sequenced material came from blood. The receptor set was obtained from a woman aged 25-40 years with Graves' hyperthyroidism. Each CDR3 is given with its conserved first and last residue.

TRBJ1-1 | TRBV27 | CASSWQVNTEAFF
TRBJ2-5 | TRBV2 | CASSEGRLQETQYF
TRBJ2-7 | TRBV6-1 | CASSKGLARDEQYF
TRBJ2-7 | TRBV7-9 | CASSSPVYYEQYF
TRBJ2-7 | TRBV7-9 | CASSFHPDEQYF
TRBJ2-3 | TRBV24-1 | CATSDAGGQGHTDTQYF
TRBJ2-3 | TRBV5-4 | CASSLRGFTDTQYF
TRBJ2-3 | TRBV6-5 | CASYEGLAGYSTDTQYF
TRBJ1-1 | TRBV5-1 | CASSLAGYQNEAFF
TRBJ2-5 | TRBV2 | CASSQGDPRAQETQYF
TRBJ1-6 | TRBV27 | CASSSPREGNSPLHF
TRBJ2-2 | TRBV7-2 | CASSLVGLAGTNTGELFF
TRBJ2-2 | TRBV3-1 | CASSLSSGRGTGELFF
TRBJ2-1 | TRBV29-1 | CSALYDEQFF
TRBJ1-5 | TRBV28 | CASSQRQHKYNRSGQRNQPQHF
TRBJ2-1 | TRBV7-2 | CASSLRDRDELGGSRSYNEQFF
TRBJ2-2 | TRBV25-1 | CASSDLQGWAGELFF
TRBJ2-7 | TRBV13 | CASSSRTETYEQYF
TRBJ2-3 | TRBV6-2/TRBV6-3 | CASSRQTSFADTQYF
TRBJ2-3 | TRBV20-1 | CSARVAGGAVLTDTQYF
TRBJ2-5 | TRBV24-1 | CATSDLFEASGQYF
TRBJ2-1 | TRBV24-1 | CATSDPSRAGRSYNEQFF
TRBJ2-1 | TRBV15 | CATSRDRDEQFF
TRBJ2-3 | TRBV20-1 | CSARAPPGQGAADTQYF
TRBJ1-6 | TRBV6-5 | CASSYDDSSYNSPLHF
TRBJ1-2 | TRBV29-1 | CSVPRQGPGYTF
TRBJ2-5 | TRBV9 | CASSVNMEGPRETQYF
TRBJ2-2 | TRBV19 | CASSIHKQGSTGELFF
TRBJ1-3 | TRBV28 | CASITGSSGNTIYF
TRBJ1-1 | TRBV9 | CASSVRGEDTEAFF
TRBJ1-2 | TRBV6-9 | CASSSIATGSNGYTF
TRBJ2-7 | TRBV4-1 | CASSRQRDSRNEQYF
TRBJ2-7 | TRBV11-2 | CASSLEGSAYEQYF
TRBJ2-3 | TRBV4-1 | CASSHYISGTELPDTQYF
TRBJ2-7 | TRBV27 | CASSSGTPLSYEQYF